This TCR beta chain stems from a study of T-cell memory formation after mild COVID-19. TCRdb recomputed calls from the 5' RACE reads with MiXCR, one row per CDR3 protein. The profile covers around 300,000 distinct CDR3 sequences, with more than 13% appearing a single time and 21% taken by the ten largest. Sample: PBMCs or a T cell subset sorted from them (not recorded which). The clonotype comes from a young man who had mild COVID-19 (a few samples of this study predate the infection). Cell type and time point are not known.

The CDR3 DNA sequence: TGTGCCAGCAGCCAGTATCAGGAGGACAGCAGTAACTATGGCTACACCTTC. It encodes CASSQYQEDSSNYGYTF. The gene calls are TRBV4-2 and TRBJ1-2; D possibly corresponds to TRBD1 (6 bases). The ends were cut back, 3 bases at V and 1 base at J, with 18 bases in the middle. Per the germline V gene, CDR1 is LGHNA and CDR2 is YNFKEQ. The CDR3 extends over 17 amino acids.